This entry concerns a single T cell receptor (beta chain). Its cognate antigen is unknown. Cultured CD4+ T-cell DNA underwent Oncomine TCR Beta short-read sequencing. TCRdb used MiXCR to reprocess the PCR reads, holding one entry per CDR3 protein. Of several thousand distinct CDR3 sequences listed, about 54% are singletons. Treatment here: roughly 11-day PBMC culture with coronavirus spike peptide pools or control peptides (ViraFEST assay). The data derive from a study of vaccination and CD4 T cells after COVID-19. Overall study findings and caveats: Spike mono-reactivity was evident in 304 of the 307 vaccine-specific clones derived from convalescent patients. In convalescent patients, a median around 85% of reactive clones appeared only post-vaccination.

Sequences were obtained from CD4+ T cells from blood, cultured in vitro. This receptor was taken from a human donor who had recovered from COVID-19.

The CDR3 bases are TGTGCCAGCAGCTTACTAGCCTACGAGCAGTACTTC. It codes for CASSLLAYEQYF. J is TRBJ2-7 and V is TRBV7-2; the D is unclear. The CDR3 runs 12 residues. Deletions cut 2 bases from V and 2 bases from J, with 4 bases between. CDR1 is SGHTA, CDR2 FQGNSA, per germline.